The TCR beta chain under discussion was sequenced for a study of blood T cell repertoires in COVID-19. This clone was observed a single time. Profiling relied on immunoSEQ multiplex PCR, and the TCRdb table lists in-frame clones only, not all of them. The sample has around 130,000 clones; more than 70% are singletons. The sequence was collected from a man aged 55-75 years with acute or convalescent COVID-19. Sequencing used peripheral blood.

The CDR3 sequence is CASSLGLAGQETQYF. Here the CDR3 DNA reads TGTGCCAGCAGCTTGGGACTAGCGGGACAAGAGACCCAGTACTTC. V is TRBV11-3 and J is TRBJ2-5, with TRBD2 identical over 13 bases. Trimming took 3 bases from V and 2 from J; bases not matched to a gene: 0. Germline CDR1 is SGHNT and CDR2 is YENEEA. The CDR3 is 15 residues long.